This entry lists 3 T cell receptor beta chains sequenced from one sample in a study of cytomegalovirus exposure and HLA in healthy donors. Assay used: immunoSEQ multiplex PCR; TCRdb lists only in-frame clones, some missing. This repertoire shows roughly 180,000 clones, approximately 88% found once; its top ten account for more than 6.5%. The source material was PBMCs. These receptors were taken from a man aged 18 to 29 in good health and CMV-seropositive.

This chain uses TRBV15 with TRBJ2-7; TRBD1 matches 9 bases. The junction had 5 bases not matched to a gene; V was cut back by 8 bases and J by 3 bases. CDR3 length: 13 residues. From germline, CDR1 is LNHNV and CDR2 YYDKDF (reference sequence). The CDR3 DNA reads as TGTGCCACCGGGACAGGGAATAACTACGAGCAGTACTTC. It yields the protein CATGTGNNYEQYF.

The gene calls are TRBV11-2 and TRBJ2-2; D perhaps matches TRBD2 (5 bases). CDR3 length equals 15 residues. Germline CDR1 is SGHAT and CDR2 is FQNNGV. Trimming shortened V by 4 bases and J by 1 base, and 10 bases separated the two germline ends. Here the CDR3 DNA reads TGTGCCAGCAGCTCTCTAGCAGTGAACACCGGGGAGCTGTTTTTT. Its protein product is CASSSLAVNTGELFF.

V usage is TRBV2 and J usage is TRBJ2-1; D remains unclear. CDR3 length: 13 residues. Germline V gene data show CDR1 as SNHLY and CDR2 as FYNNEI. V was cut by 5 bases and J by 4 bases, with 9 bases left in between. The CDR3 loop reads CASSNSGYNEQFF. CDR3 nucleotides: TGTGCCAGCAGTAATTCGGGTTACAATGAGCAGTTCTTC.